The 11 T cell receptor beta chains presented below share a single source sample, sequenced in a study of T cells after yellow fever vaccination (dated by TCRdb to 2018 to 2020). The method behind the library was 5' RACE. Instrument on record: Illumina HiSeq 2500. The public reads were quality trimmed at Q25 with fastp and then assembled into clones with MiXCR by TCRdb, keeping productive beta chains. For every CDR3 protein sequence, its rows merge into one entry that carries the most common genes and DNA. For this sample the table gives roughly 330,000 distinct CDR3 sequences, of which 6.8% were detected only once. Of the sample, roughly a sixth falls within the top ten clones. This specimen's treatment or condition label, per the study, means: live attenuated yellow fever vaccine strain. Sequencing was performed on PBMCs, taken more than 40 days after the first yellow fever vaccination. These receptors came from a man aged 18 to 29 who received the YFV17D yellow fever vaccine.

This clonotype has a handful of counts. This sequence joins TRBV13 and TRBJ1-3, with a possible D match to TRBD1 (6 bases). Deletions cut 4 bases from V and 4 bases from J, with 17 bases between. Germline CDR1 PRHDT, CDR2 FYEKMQ (reference sequence). The CDR3 length is 16 residues. CDR3 nucleotide sequence: TGTGCCAGCAGCTCTACTGAACAGGGTCTAGGAAACACCATATATTTT. Protein product: CASSSTEQGLGNTIYF. Together with reference TRBV13 and TRBJ1-3, the CDR3 gives the full variable domain: AAGVIQSPRHLIKEKRETATLKCYPIPRHDTVYWYQQGPGQDPQFLISFYEKMQSDKGSIPDRFSAQQFSDYHSELNMSSLELGDSALYFCASSSTEQGLGNTIYFGEGSWLTVV.

This clonotype was recorded many times. The V and J genes are TRBV27 and TRBJ2-1; unclear D gene. In germline, CDR1 is MNHEY, CDR2 SMNVEV (reference sequence). CDR3 length equals 13 residues. V lost 3 bases and J lost 1, with 4 bases in between. The CDR3 loop reads CASSLVSYNEQFF. The CDR3 DNA is TGTGCCAGCAGTTTGGTATCCTACAATGAGCAGTTCTTC.

This clonotype was seen ten or more times. This chain connects TRBV12-3 or TRBV12-4 to TRBJ2-4; D unresolved. Trimming removed 5 bases from V and 0 bases from J, with 8 bases in between. The CDR3 is 14 amino acids. CDR3 nucleotide sequence: TGTGCCAGCAGTCCTAGATTAGCCAAAAACATTCAGTACTTC. This translates into CASSPRLAKNIQYF.

This clonotype appeared many times. V gene TRBV7-9 combines with J gene TRBJ2-3, with a possible D match to TRBD1 (5 bases). The CDR3 runs to 16 residues. Trimming shortened V by 3 bases and J by 6 bases, and 19 bases separated the two germline ends. The germline V gene encodes CDR1 SEHNR and CDR2 FQNEAQ (reference sequence). The CDR3 region has the DNA TGTGCCAGCAGCTTCACTTCCAGGGCGTTCTCCGATACGCAGTATTTT. As protein: CASSFTSRAFSDTQYF.

The rearrangement joins TRBV7-2 to TRBJ1-2, with TRBD1 matching over 7 bases. V shed 0 bases and J 2 bases; nucleotides not matched to a gene: 6. The CDR3 sequence is 16 residues long. Looked up from germline, CDR1 is SGHTA and CDR2 is FQGNSA. CDR3 sequence reads: CASSLAKTGNNYGYTF. CDR3 in DNA: TGTGCCAGCAGCTTAGCGAAGACAGGGAACAACTATGGCTACACCTTC.

Only a few counts were recorded for this clonotype. The chain carries TRBV12-3 or TRBV12-4 and TRBJ2-2; TRBD2 matches 11 bases. The length of the CDR3 is 15 residues. After removal of 6 bases from V and 8 bases from J, the junction contained 8 bases not matched to a gene. The CDR3 DNA reads TGTGCCAGCAGGCGACTAGCGGGGACTCTGGGGGAGCTGTTTTTT. Translated, it gives CASRRLAGTLGELFF.

The rearrangement uses TRBV6-1 and TRBJ2-1, with D perhaps matching TRBD1 or TRBD2 (5 bases each). This CDR3 spans 17 amino acids. Between the trimmed V and J ends, which lost 6 bases and 4 bases, there was a span of 22 bases. CDR1 MNHNS and CDR2 SASEGT come from the germline V gene. The CDR3 DNA sequence: TGTGCCAGCAGCCTCTCTCCGGGACCGGATTTGTACAATGAGCAGTTCTTC. Translation gives CASSLSPGPDLYNEQFF.

A few counts support this clonotype. The rearrangement joins TRBV7-8 to TRBJ2-3; 9 bases line up with TRBD1. Germline V CDR1 and CDR2: SGHVS, FQNEAQ. V lost 3 bases, J lost 5 bases, and 9 bases stayed unmatched. The CDR3 spans 16 residues. Written as DNA, the CDR3 is TGTGCCAGCAGCTTTTACACAGGGGGCATTGTAGATACGCAGTATTTT. It yields the protein CASSFYTGGIVDTQYF.

There are many counts of this clonotype. The chain has TRBV29-1 and TRBJ2-2; D is ambiguous. The CDR3 extends over 13 amino acids. Germline loops: CDR1 SQVTM, CDR2 ANQGSEA. Trimming took 3 bases from V and 2 from J, leaving 7 bases between them. The CDR3 DNA reads TGCAGCGTTGAGGCAGCCAACACCGGGGAGCTGTTTTTT. This sequence encodes CSVEAANTGELFF.

A few counts support this clonotype. This chain uses TRBV19 with TRBJ2-5; D remains unclear. The V end was cut by 3 bases, the J end by 1 base, with 9 bases between. Germline V gene data show CDR1 as LNHDA and CDR2 as SQIVND (reference sequence). The CDR3 has 14 amino acids. CDR3 sequence: CASSISIPQETQYF. The CDR3 DNA follows: TGTGCCAGTAGTATCAGCATCCCCCAAGAGACCCAGTACTTC.

The chain employs TRBV4-3 and TRBJ1-2; no definite D call. The germline V and J ends were trimmed by 0 bases and 4 bases, with 9 bases remaining between them. The CDR3 has 14 residues. Germline V gives CDR1 LGHNA, CDR2 YSLEER. In DNA, the CDR3 is TGCGCCAGCAGCCAAGAGAGAGTTGGCTATGGCTACACCTTC. This translates into CASSQERVGYGYTF.